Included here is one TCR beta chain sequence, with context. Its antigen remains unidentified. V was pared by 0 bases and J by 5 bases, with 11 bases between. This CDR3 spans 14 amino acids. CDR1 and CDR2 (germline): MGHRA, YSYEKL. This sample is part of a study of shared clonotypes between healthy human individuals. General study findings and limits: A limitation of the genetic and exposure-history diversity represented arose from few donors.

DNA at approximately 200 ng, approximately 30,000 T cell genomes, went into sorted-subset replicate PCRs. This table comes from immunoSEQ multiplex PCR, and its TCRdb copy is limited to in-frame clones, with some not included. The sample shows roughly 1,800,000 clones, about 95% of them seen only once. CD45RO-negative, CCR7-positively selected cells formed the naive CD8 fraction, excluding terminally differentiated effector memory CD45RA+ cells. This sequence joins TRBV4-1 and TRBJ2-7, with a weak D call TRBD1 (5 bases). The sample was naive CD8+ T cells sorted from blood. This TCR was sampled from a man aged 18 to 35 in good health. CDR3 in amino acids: CASSQEGAEHEQYF. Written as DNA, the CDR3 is TGCGCCAGCAGCCAAGAAGGGGCTGAACACGAGCAGTACTTC.